The clone carrying this TCR beta chain has a count of ten or more. This sample is part of a study of Graves' ophthalmopathy and Graves' hyperthyroidism. RNA transcripts yielded amplified TCR beta CDR3 regions. An opening RT-PCR round employed HTBI primers and preceded a second-round multiplex PCR. A single record per CDR3 protein comes from TCRdb applying MiXCR to the multiplex PCR reads. The table includes 450,000 or so distinct CDR3 sequences, around 15% detected once. This CDR3 spans 15 amino acids. Trimming cost V 3 bases and J 2 bases, with 14 bases left between them. Germline-derived CDR1 and CDR2 are SGHTA and FQGNSA. Exclusion criteria comprised other autoimmune diseases, uncontrolled infections, pregnancy or lactation in patients.

The material sequenced was blood. This rearrangement joins TRBV7-2 to TRBJ2-7, with a possible D match to TRBD1 (6 bases). The origin of this receptor is a woman aged 25 to 39 with Graves' ophthalmopathy. The chain's CDR3 is CASSFRNRETYEQYF. CDR3 nucleotides: TGTGCCAGCAGCTTCCGGAACAGGGAAACCTACGAGCAGTACTTC. Together with reference TRBV7-2 and TRBJ2-7, the CDR3 gives the full variable domain: GAGVSQSPSNKVTEKGKDVELRCDPISGHTALYWYRQSLGQGLEFLIYFQGNSAPDKSGLPSDRFSAERTGGSVSTLTIQRTQQEDSAVYLCASSFRNRETYEQYFGPGTRLTVT.